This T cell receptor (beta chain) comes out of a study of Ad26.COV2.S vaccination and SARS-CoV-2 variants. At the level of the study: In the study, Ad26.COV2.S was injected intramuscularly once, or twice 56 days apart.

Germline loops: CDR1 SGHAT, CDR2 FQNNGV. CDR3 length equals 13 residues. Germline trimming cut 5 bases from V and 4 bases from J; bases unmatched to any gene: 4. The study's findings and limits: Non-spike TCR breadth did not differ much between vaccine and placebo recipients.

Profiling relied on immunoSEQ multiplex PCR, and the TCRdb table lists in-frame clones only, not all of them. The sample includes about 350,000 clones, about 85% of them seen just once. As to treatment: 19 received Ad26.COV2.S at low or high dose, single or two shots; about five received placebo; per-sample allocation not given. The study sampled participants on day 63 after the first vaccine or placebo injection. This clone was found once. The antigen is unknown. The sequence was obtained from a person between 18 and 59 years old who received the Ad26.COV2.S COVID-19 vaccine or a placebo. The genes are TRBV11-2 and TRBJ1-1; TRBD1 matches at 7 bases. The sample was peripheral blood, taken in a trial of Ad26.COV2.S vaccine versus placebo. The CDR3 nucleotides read TGTGCCAGCAGCCCGGGACAGACCACTGAAGCTTTCTTT. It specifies CASSPGQTTEAFF.